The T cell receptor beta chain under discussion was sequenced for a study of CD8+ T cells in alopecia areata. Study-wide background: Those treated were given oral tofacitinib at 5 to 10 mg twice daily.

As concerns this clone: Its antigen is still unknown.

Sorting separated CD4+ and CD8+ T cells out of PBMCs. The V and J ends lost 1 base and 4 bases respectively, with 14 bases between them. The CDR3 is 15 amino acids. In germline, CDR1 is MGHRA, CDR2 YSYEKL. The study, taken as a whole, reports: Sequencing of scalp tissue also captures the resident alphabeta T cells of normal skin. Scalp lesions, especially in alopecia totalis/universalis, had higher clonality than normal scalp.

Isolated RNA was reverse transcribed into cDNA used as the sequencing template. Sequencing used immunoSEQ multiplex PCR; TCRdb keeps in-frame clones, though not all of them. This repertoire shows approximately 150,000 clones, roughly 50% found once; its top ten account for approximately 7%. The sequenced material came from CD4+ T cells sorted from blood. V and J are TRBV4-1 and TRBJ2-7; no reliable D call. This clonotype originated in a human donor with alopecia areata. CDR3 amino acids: CASSQGYGSLYEQYF. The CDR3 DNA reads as TGCGCCAGCAGCCAAGGCTACGGTTCCCTTTACGAGCAGTACTTC.